The 16 T cell receptor beta chains listed next were all sequenced from one sample in a study of blood T cell repertoires in COVID-19 (dated by TCRdb to 2019 to 2021). The library was built by means of the immunoSEQ multiplex PCR assay. Held by TCRdb, this immuneACCESS table contains in-frame sequences only and omits some clones. Under half of the omission traces to an unresolved V gene where checked; the cause of the rest is unknown. A total of some 220,000 clones appear in this sample, nearly 85% of them only once. The ten largest clones capture around 1.3% of the sample. The sample consisted of peripheral blood. The receptors were sampled from a woman aged 25 to 45 with COVID-19, enrolled during active disease.

In the case of this clone: Distinct nucleotide sequences in the sample also encode this CDR3. The gene calls are TRBV27 and TRBJ1-1; D is unclear. The CDR3 contains 13 residues. CDR1 is MNHEY and CDR2 is SMNVEV in the germline V gene (reference sequence). V was trimmed by 2 bases and J by 4 bases, leaving 8 bases between them. The CDR3 bases are TGTGCCAGCAGTTTAATGGGAGGCACTGAAGCTTTCTTT. This codes for CASSLMGGTEAFF.

V and J are TRBV11-2 and TRBJ2-5; 10 nucleotides agree with TRBD2. This CDR3 is built from 17 residues. V was clipped by 10 bases and J by 5 bases; unmatched bases: 19. Germline-derived CDR1 and CDR2 are SGHAT and FQNNGV. CDR3 amino acids: CATLGRAGGPQRETQYF. In nucleotides, the CDR3 is TGTGCCACTTTAGGAAGAGCGGGAGGGCCCCAGCGGGAGACCCAGTACTTC.

The chain carries TRBV30 and TRBJ1-6; maybe TRBD1 (5 bases). The CDR3 is made up of 15 amino acids. Germline V gene sequence: CDR1 GTSNPN, CDR2 SVGIG (reference sequence). The V and J ends lost 0 bases and 5 bases respectively, with 11 bases between them. The CDR3, as DNA: TGTGCCTGGAGTGTACGCAGGGCTGATAATTCACCCCTCCACTTT. It is translated as CAWSVRRADNSPLHF.

In its sample, this clone was seen once. The rearrangement links TRBV9 to TRBJ1-6; 8 bases are shared with TRBD1. This CDR3 is built from 14 residues. The trim removed 3 bases at V and 8 bases at J, leaving 4 bases unmatched. Germline CDR1 reads SGDLS; CDR2 reads YYNGEE. In DNA, the CDR3 is TGTGCCAGCAGCGGCCAGGGGGCCGATTCACCCCTCCACTTT. As protein: CASSGQGADSPLHF.

The CDR3 nucleotides read TGTGCCAGTAGTATCCTCCTAGCGGGAGGGCATGAGCAGTTCTTC. It translates to CASSILLAGGHEQFF. This chain uses TRBV19 with TRBJ2-1; TRBD2 aligns across 12 bases. The V and J ends lost 3 bases and 8 bases, in that order; junction bases with no gene match: 5. The V gene's germline CDR1 is LNHDA and CDR2 SQIVND (reference sequence). This CDR3 spans 15 amino acids.

The V call is TRBV5-4, the J call TRBJ2-7; TRBD2 matches 13 bases. The germline CDR1 and CDR2 sequences are SGHNT and YYREEE (reference sequence). The CDR3 sequence is 20 residues long. V dropped 5 bases and J dropped 0; count of bases not matched to a gene: 17. CDR3 coding DNA: TGTGCCAGCAGAGGACTTTCCGGGACTAGCGGGGCCGGGAGCTCCTACGAGCAGTACTTC. This encodes CASRGLSGTSGAGSSYEQYF. Supplemented by reference TRBV5-4 and TRBJ2-7, the full variable domain reads ETGVTQSPTHLIKTRGQQVTLRCSSQSGHNTVSWYQQALGQGPQFIFQYYREEENGRGNFPPRFSGLQFPNYSSELNVNALELDDSALYLCASRGLSGTSGAGSSYEQYFGPGTRLTVT.

The CDR3 DNA reads as TGTGCCACCAGCAGAGATCGGGGGACAGGGGAGACCCAGTACTTC. Its protein is CATSRDRGTGETQYF. This chain uses TRBV15 with TRBJ2-5, with 9 nucleotides matching TRBD1. This CDR3 has 15 amino acids. V lost 0 bases to trimming and J lost 5 bases; unmatched junction nucleotides: 4. Germline-derived CDR1 and CDR2 are LNHNV and YYDKDF (reference sequence).

This chain uses TRBV9 with TRBJ1-2; no firm D call. In germline, CDR1 is SGDLS, CDR2 YYNGEE. The CDR3 spans 14 residues. Trimming cost V 3 bases and J 0 bases, with 9 bases left between them. CDR3 sequence (DNA): TGTGCCAGCAGCGGATCCCAGGCTAACTATGGCTACACCTTC. Translating gives CASSGSQANYGYTF.

The chain couples TRBV29-1 to TRBJ2-7; TRBD1 matches at 7 bases. The CDR3 is made up of 12 amino acids. V trimming: 5 bases; J trimming: 1 base; junction bases outside the gene matches: 2. CDR1 and CDR2 (germline): SQVTM, ANQGSEA. CDR3 protein: CSVSQGSYEQYF. The CDR3, as DNA: TGCAGCGTTTCACAGGGGTCCTACGAGCAGTACTTC.

This chain joins TRBV7-9 and TRBJ1-5; 7 bases are a match to TRBD1. CDR1 is SEHNR, CDR2 FQNEAQ, per germline (reference sequence). This CDR3 is 14 amino acids long. V was pared by 5 bases and J by 5 bases, with 6 bases of the junction left unmatched. CDR3 in DNA: TGTGCCAGCAGCCTCGACAGGGCGGATCAGCCCCAGCATTTT. Protein product: CASSLDRADQPQHF. The complete variable domain, with remaining parts taken from reference TRBV7-9 and TRBJ1-5, reads DTGVSQNPRHKITKRGQNVTFRCDPISEHNRLYWYRQTLGQGPEFLTYFQNEAQLEKSRLLSDRFSAERPKGSFSTLEIQRTEQGDSAMYLCASSLDRADQPQHFGDGTRLSIL.

The chain links TRBV3-1 (or the pseudogene TRBV3-2) to TRBJ2-3; 11 nucleotides agree with TRBD2. Losses at the gene ends were 0 bases for V and 4 bases for J; bases not matched to a gene: 6. The CDR3 has 17 residues. CDR1 LGHDT and CDR2 YNNKEL come from the germline V gene (reference sequence). The CDR3 loop reads CASSQERVAGGPDTQYF. The CDR3, as DNA: TGTGCCAGCAGCCAAGAGCGAGTAGCGGGAGGGCCAGATACGCAGTATTTT.

The genes are TRBV28 and TRBJ2-7, with TRBD1 identical over 8 bases. Trimming took 4 bases from V and 3 from J; bases not matched to a gene: 5. Germline V lookup: CDR1 MDHEN, CDR2 SYDVKM. CDR3 length equals 14 residues. CDR3 amino acids: CASSSSGTGYEQYF. DNA of the CDR3: TGTGCCAGCAGTTCCTCCGGGACAGGCTACGAGCAGTACTTC. The whole variable domain, remainder taken from reference TRBV28 and TRBJ2-7, is DVKVTQSSRYLVKRTGEKVFLECVQDMDHENMFWYRQDPGLGLRLIYFSYDVKMKEKGDIPEGYSVSREKKERFSLILESASTNQTSMYLCASSSSGTGYEQYFGPGTRLTVT.

The chain employs TRBV28 and TRBJ1-4; a possible D gene is TRBD1 (6 bases). The CDR3 contains 15 residues. Trimming stripped 5 bases from V and 0 bases from J, with 10 bases between. Germline V gene sequence: CDR1 MDHEN, CDR2 SYDVKM. The CDR3 DNA is TGTGCCAGCAGTCGCTGGACAGCAACTAATGAAAAACTGTTTTTT. It codes for CASSRWTATNEKLFF.

The V call is TRBV4-1, the J call TRBJ1-1; no clear D gene. The germline V gene encodes CDR1 MGHRA and CDR2 YSYEKL. There are 13 residues in the CDR3. V gave up 5 bases and J gave up 4 bases, with 11 bases separating them. The chain's CDR3 is CASSGPRSTEAFF. CDR3 bases: TGCGCCAGCAGCGGGCCCAGATCCACTGAAGCTTTCTTT.

The sample holds one count of this clone. The V call is TRBV2, the J call TRBJ1-2; D is uncertain. This CDR3 region has 14 residues. Germline V gene sequence: CDR1 SNHLY, CDR2 FYNNEI. V was trimmed by 2 bases and J by 8 bases, leaving 15 bases between them. The DNA of the CDR3 is TGTGCCAGCAGTGAAAATTCCCCCCTTTTAGGCTACACCTTC. As protein: CASSENSPLLGYTF.

The chain links TRBV30 to TRBJ1-2; 10 bases are a match to TRBD1. This CDR3 region has 15 residues. After removal of 1 base from V and 3 bases from J, the junction contained 5 bases not matched to a gene. Germline V CDR1 and CDR2: GTSNPN, SVGIG (reference sequence). The CDR3: CAWSGQGAQDYGYTF. Written as DNA, the CDR3 is TGTGCCTGGAGTGGACAGGGGGCGCAGGACTATGGCTACACCTTC.